A single sample is the source of the 21 T cell receptor beta chains below, sequenced in a study of response to subunit inactivated influenza vaccine. A single record per CDR3 protein comes from TCRdb applying MiXCR to the RT-PCR reads. The table includes a few hundred thousand distinct CDR3 sequences, 9.5% to 12% detected once. The specimen was PBMCs from blood, collected roughly 48 days after vaccination. The receptor source for this set is a man aged 50-60 years who received an inactivated influenza vaccine.

The chain joins TRBV3-1 to TRBJ1-1; D is ambiguous. V dropped 7 bases and J dropped 1 base, with 10 bases sitting between them. CDR1 and CDR2 (germline): LGHDT, YNNKEL (reference sequence). The CDR3 has 13 residues. CDR3 sequence: CASTDRRNTEAFF. The CDR3 region has the DNA TGTGCCAGCACCGACCGCCGGAACACTGAAGCTTTCTTT.

The chain carries TRBV21-1 and TRBJ2-7. TRBV21-1 is tagged as a pseudogene. The CDR3 runs to 12 residues. CDR3 loop: CALRLFLGEQYF. CDR3 DNA: TGTGCCCTACGGCTGTTCTTAGGGGAGCAGTACTTC.

This clonotype turned up a few times. V usage is TRBV6-5 and J usage is TRBJ1-4; D unclear. The CDR3 sequence is 13 residues long. Germline V CDR1 and CDR2: MNHEY, SVGAGI. Trimming left V 6 bases short and J 7 bases short, with 12 bases between. The CDR3 DNA reads as TGTGCCAGCAGCTCCCTTCTTCGTGAAAAACTGTTTTTT. It translates to CASSSLLREKLFF.

There are a few counts of this clonotype. This chain links TRBV7-9 with TRBJ2-7; 9 positions agree with TRBD1. The CDR3 extends over 14 amino acids. CDR1 is SEHNR, CDR2 FQNEAQ, per germline (reference sequence). J was trimmed by 6 bases and V by 4 bases; bases with no gene match: 7. CDR3 residues: CASSSGQGSREQYF. CDR3 DNA: TGTGCCAGCAGCTCGGGACAGGGAAGCCGCGAGCAGTACTTC.

Many counts were recorded for this clonotype. The chain carries TRBV29-1 and TRBJ2-1; D is uncertain. The CDR3 totals 13 residues. Germline CDR1 reads SQVTM; CDR2 reads ANQGSEA. Trimming took off 6 bases at V and 5 bases at J, with 14 bases between the two ends. This CDR3 is CSVDRAGNNEQFF. The DNA for the CDR3 is TGCAGCGTCGACCGCGCCGGCAACAATGAGCAGTTCTTC.

In this sample, this clonotype turned up a few times. This chain connects TRBV7-2 to TRBJ2-7, with D possibly TRBD2 on 6 matching bases. Trimming removed 4 bases at V and 2 bases at J, with 12 bases between. The CDR3 spans 14 residues. The V gene's germline CDR1 is SGHTA and CDR2 FQGNSA. The CDR3 nucleotides read TGTGCCAGCAGCTCCCTAGCGCGTGCCTACGAGCAGTACTTC. Its protein is CASSSLARAYEQYF.

This clonotype was counted at least ten times. The V and J genes are TRBV5-1 and TRBJ2-1; 8 positions match TRBD2. The CDR3 is 16 residues long. Germline V gene sequence: CDR1 SGHRS, CDR2 YFSETQ. V lost 4 bases and J lost 3; bases outside the gene matches: 9. CDR3 sequence reads: CASSQSGSANYNEQFF. CDR3 DNA: TGCGCCAGCAGCCAGAGCGGGAGCGCCAACTACAATGAGCAGTTCTTC.

V gene TRBV10-1 combines with J gene TRBJ2-5, with 10 bases lining up with TRBD2. CDR3 length: 15 residues. After removal of 8 bases from V and 0 bases from J, the junction contained 6 bases not matched to a gene. Germline lookup yields CDR1 WNHNN and CDR2 SYGVQD (reference sequence). The CDR3 nucleotides are TGCGCCAGCGCTAGGACTAGCGGATACCAAGAGACCCAGTACTTC. This translates into CASARTSGYQETQYF.

The chain has TRBV7-9 and TRBJ1-2; unclear D gene. CDR3 length: 13 amino acids. CDR1 and CDR2 (germline): SEHNR, FQNEAQ (reference sequence). V lost 1 base to trimming and J lost 6 bases, with 9 bases between them. CDR3 sequence: CASSLVLRDGYTF. The DNA of the CDR3 is TGTGCCAGCAGCTTAGTTCTGAGGGATGGCTACACCTTC.

The table lists this clonotype with a few counts. This chain joins TRBV19 and TRBJ1-5; D uncertain. CDR1 is LNHDA, CDR2 SQIVND, per germline (reference sequence). CDR3 length: 14 amino acids. With 7 bases removed from V and 6 bases from J, the gap between germline ends came to 16 bases. This CDR3 is CASTPEGSIQPQHF. The CDR3 nucleotides are TGTGCCAGTACCCCAGAGGGCTCGATTCAGCCCCAGCATTTT.

This clonotype was seen only once. The chain joins TRBV20-1 to TRBJ2-3; 9 bases line up with TRBD2. CDR3 length: 15 amino acids. CDR1 DFQATT and CDR2 SNEGSKA come from the germline V gene (reference sequence). The CDR3 DNA is TGCACTGCAATTAGCGGGAGTTCTAGCCCAGATACGCAGTATTTT. It codes for CTAISGSSSPDTQYF.

The sample holds many counts of this clonotype. The rearrangement joins TRBV6-2 or TRBV6-3 to TRBJ2-2; D gene ambiguous. This CDR3 has 11 residues. The germline V and J ends were trimmed by 2 bases and 6 bases, with 1 base remaining between them. Germline V gives CDR1 MNHEY, CDR2 SVGEGT. The CDR3 loop is CASSYPGELFF. The CDR3 nucleotides read TGTGCCAGCAGTTACCCCGGGGAGCTGTTTTTT.

V and J are TRBV7-9 and TRBJ2-7; a possible D gene is TRBD2 (6 bases). Per germline, CDR1 SEHNR and CDR2 FQNEAQ (reference sequence). This CDR3 is built from 14 residues. Trimming took 2 bases from V and 2 from J, leaving 10 bases between them. The CDR3 DNA sequence: TGTGCCAGCAGCTTACTTAGCGGCCCCTACGAGCAGTACTTC. Its translation is CASSLLSGPYEQYF.

The sample holds a few counts of this clonotype. The chain has TRBV7-9 and TRBJ2-1; 9 bases align to TRBD1. The CDR3 runs to 16 residues. Trimming took 2 bases from V and 5 from J; bases not matched to a gene: 7. In germline, CDR1 is SEHNR, CDR2 FQNEAQ (reference sequence). The CDR3 coding sequence is TGTGCCAGCAGCTTATCGAGGACAGGGGTGAACAATGAGCAGTTCTTC. Protein: CASSLSRTGVNNEQFF.

The chain links TRBV6-2 or TRBV6-3 to TRBJ2-7; TRBD2 aligns across 12 bases. Germline CDR1 reads MNHEY; CDR2 reads SVGEGT. This CDR3 is built from 20 residues. Trimming cost V 0 bases and J 0 bases; bases outside gene matches: 12. DNA of the CDR3: TGTGCCAGCAGTTACTCGCCCGGGACTAGCGGGTCCACCCTCTCCTACGAGCAGTACTTC. Its translation is CASSYSPGTSGSTLSYEQYF.

This clonotype was picked up a small number of times. The chain recombines TRBV28 with TRBJ2-3; D unclear. Germline V gene sequence: CDR1 MDHEN, CDR2 SYDVKM. The germline V and J ends were trimmed by 4 bases and 2 bases, with 10 bases remaining between them. This CDR3 has 14 amino acids. CDR3 coding DNA: TGTGCCAGCAGTTCAGAGTGGGTCACAGATACGCAGTATTTT. This translates into CASSSEWVTDTQYF.

This clonotype occurred a few times. The gene calls are TRBV24-1 and TRBJ1-2; D is possibly TRBD1 (5 bases). Germline CDR1 reads KGHDR; CDR2 reads SFDVKD. Trimming pared 0 bases from V and 6 bases from J, leaving 10 bases between. This CDR3 has 14 amino acids. CDR3 DNA: TGTGCCACCAGTGATTTGAGGGGACCCGATGGCTACACCTTC. It yields the protein CATSDLRGPDGYTF.

This clonotype came up many times. This chain uses TRBV7-2 with TRBJ1-4; 7 bases align to TRBD1. The CDR3 consists of 16 residues. Germline V gene lookup returns CDR1 SGHTA and CDR2 FQGNSA. J lost 6 bases, V lost 4 bases, and 11 bases had no gene match. This CDR3 is CASSSVHRGRDEKLFF. CDR3 DNA: TGTGCCAGCAGCTCCGTTCACAGGGGTAGAGATGAAAAACTGTTTTTT.

The CDR3: CASRRGVRTGELFF. CDR3 DNA sequence: TGTGCCAGCAGGAGGGGAGTCCGCACCGGGGAGCTGTTTTTT. The chain links TRBV6-1 to TRBJ2-2; possibly TRBD1 or TRBD2 for D (5 bases each). The germline V and J ends were trimmed by 6 bases and 4 bases, with 12 bases remaining between them. This CDR3 is built from 14 residues. Germline-derived CDR1 and CDR2 are MNHNS and SASEGT.

The chain links TRBV5-1 to TRBJ2-7, with 11 bases lining up with TRBD2. V lost 3 bases to trimming and J lost 2 bases; unmatched junction nucleotides: 4. This CDR3 is built from 15 residues. CDR1 is SGHRS and CDR2 is YFSETQ in the germline V gene. The CDR3 reads CASSWASGGTYEQYF. The CDR3 region has the DNA TGCGCCAGCAGCTGGGCTAGCGGGGGGACCTACGAGCAGTACTTC.

The rearrangement uses TRBV28 and TRBJ2-3; TRBD2 might be the D (6 bases). The CDR3 loop spans 13 amino acids. Germline assignment: CDR1 MDHEN and CDR2 SYDVKM. Trimming pared 7 bases from V and 2 bases from J, leaving 10 bases between. DNA for the CDR3: TGTGCCAGCACCCGGGACTTCACAGATACGCAGTATTTT. Encoded protein: CASTRDFTDTQYF.